Presented here are 25 T cell receptor beta chains from one specimen sequenced in a study of CXCR3-negative and CXCR3-positive naive CD8 T cells. Researchers prepared the TRB cDNA libraries using 5' RACE with UMI labels. TCRdb reanalyzed the 5' RACE reads and collapses them to one entry per CDR3 protein, without DNA. Its listing shows roughly 61,000 distinct CDR3 sequences. No antigen has been assigned to these receptors. Study findings and constraints: CXCR3-negative naive cells had less hydrophobic TRB CDR3s than did CXCR3-positive naive cells.

Material: naive CXCR3+ CD8+ T cells from blood. As for subset: CD45RO-CCR7+CD27+CD95- naive CD8+ T cells expressing CXCR3 (TNR3+). The receptors here all came from a human donor in good health. Some clones in this sample may be carry-over from other donors' samples.

The V call is TRBV29-1, the J call TRBJ1-2; TCRdb proposes TRBD1, but this gene call is untestable without DNA. The CDR3 is made up of 17 amino acids. Germline CDR1 and CDR2: SQVTM and ANQGSEA. The CDR3 spells CSVVSRQSTLTNYGYTF.

V and J are TRBV11-2 and TRBJ1-2; TCRdb calls TRBD1, which cannot be checked without DNA. Germline V gene sequence: CDR1 SGHAT, CDR2 FQNNGV. CDR3 length equals 15 residues. The CDR3 sequence: CASSRGTGVVYGYTF.

CDR3 region: CSVISEVSYEQYF. V gene TRBV29-1 combines with J gene TRBJ2-7. Germline loops: CDR1 SQVTM, CDR2 ANQGSEA. This CDR3 comprises 13 residues.

This chain uses TRBV28 with TRBJ1-1. Germline values: CDR1 MDHEN, CDR2 SYDVKM. The length of the CDR3 is 13 residues. This chain's CDR3 is CASSFETRTEAFF.

The rearrangement joins TRBV12-3 or TRBV12-4 to TRBJ2-3; absent DNA, TCRdb's TRBD1 call cannot be checked. This CDR3 contains 17 residues. The CDR3 is CASSETPSYTSTDTQYF.

This chain links TRBV5-1 with TRBJ1-1. The CDR3 runs 14 residues. In germline, CDR1 is SGHRS, CDR2 YFSETQ. CDR3: CASSLGLDGTEAFF.

The chain employs TRBV6-6 and TRBJ2-1; TCRdb calls TRBD1, which cannot be checked without DNA. Per the germline V gene, CDR1 is MNHNY and CDR2 is SVGAGI (reference sequence). The CDR3 is made up of 17 amino acids. CDR3 protein: CASSYTRTGGSYNEQFF.

The rearrangement links TRBV29-1 to TRBJ2-7; TCRdb's D call of TRBD1 is untestable without DNA. The CDR3 is 12 amino acids. Per germline, CDR1 SQVTM and CDR2 ANQGSEA. The CDR3 here is CSVGRGLEEQYF.

The genes are TRBV28 and TRBJ2-7; lacking DNA, the TRBD1 call made by TCRdb goes unchecked. Germline V gene sequence: CDR1 MDHEN, CDR2 SYDVKM. This CDR3 spans 13 amino acids. This CDR3 is CASSDRVWDEQYF.

The chain joins TRBV9 to TRBJ2-7. The CDR3 is made up of 12 amino acids. Looked up from germline, CDR1 is SGDLS and CDR2 is YYNGEE. The CDR3 reads CSSSSNSYEQYF.

The chain joins TRBV7-9 to TRBJ2-5; TCRdb gives TRBD1 as the D gene, but with no DNA this cannot be confirmed. Germline V gene lookup returns CDR1 SEHNR and CDR2 FQNEAQ (reference sequence). The CDR3 runs 16 residues. This CDR3 is CASSLPSGGYQETQYF.

The gene calls are TRBV29-1 and TRBJ2-7; with no DNA, the TCRdb D assignment of TRBD1 cannot be verified. In germline, CDR1 is SQVTM, CDR2 ANQGSEA. This CDR3 comprises 15 residues. The CDR3 region is CSVEGTGTSHYEQYF.

V is TRBV19 and J is TRBJ2-1. Germline V gene sequence: CDR1 LNHDA, CDR2 SQIVND (reference sequence). The CDR3 contains 14 residues. This CDR3 reads CASSTERSYNEQFF.

The gene calls are TRBV29-1 and TRBJ1-1. Germline V gene sequence: CDR1 SQVTM, CDR2 ANQGSEA. The CDR3 is 12 amino acids. CDR3 residues: CSVGQVNTEAFF.

The chain is built from TRBV7-2 and TRBJ2-7; the TCRdb call, TRBD1, lacks DNA for checking. Per germline, CDR1 SGHTA and CDR2 FQGNSA. CDR3 size: 15 residues. The CDR3 loop is CASSPRAGGSYEQYF.

The J gene is TRBJ2-5, the V gene TRBV28; TCRdb lists TRBD2, though no DNA is available to test this call. Germline CDR1 MDHEN, CDR2 SYDVKM. The CDR3 covers 13 residues. The CDR3: CASSFSGEATQYF.

The chain joins TRBV12-5 to TRBJ2-4. The CDR3 covers 13 residues. Germline V gene data show CDR1 as LGHNT and CDR2 as FRNRAP. This chain's CDR3 is CASGSGGENIQYF.

The chain uses TRBV20-1 and TRBJ2-7; TCRdb's D gene call, TRBD1, goes unchecked for lack of DNA. The V gene's germline CDR1 is DFQATT and CDR2 SNEGSKA (reference sequence). The CDR3 extends over 14 amino acids. Here the CDR3 reads CSASSDTMFYEQYF.

The rearrangement joins TRBV6-6 to TRBJ2-7; TCRdb lists TRBD1, though no DNA is available to test this call. Germline lookup yields CDR1 MNHNY and CDR2 SVGAGI (reference sequence). The CDR3 is 14 residues long. The CDR3 reads CASSYGGPEYEQYF.

The rearrangement uses TRBV29-1 and TRBJ2-2; checking the TCRdb D call of TRBD1 is not possible without DNA. The germline gives CDR1 SQVTM, CDR2 ANQGSEA. The CDR3 runs 13 residues. The CDR3: CSVGTVNTGELFF.

V gene TRBV15 combines with J gene TRBJ2-5; TCRdb picks TRBD1, but there is no DNA to check that call. This CDR3 is built from 16 residues. Germline V gene sequence: CDR1 LNHNV, CDR2 YYDKDF (reference sequence). Here the CDR3 reads CATSRELSGTEETQYF.

The chain couples TRBV3-1 to TRBJ2-7. This CDR3 region has 12 residues. Germline V gene data show CDR1 as LGHDT and CDR2 as YNNKEL (reference sequence). CDR3 region: CASSQVNYEQYF.

The V and J genes are TRBV29-1 and TRBJ2-1; TCRdb's D call of TRBD1 is untestable without DNA. CDR1 and CDR2 (germline): SQVTM, ANQGSEA. The CDR3 runs to 17 residues. The CDR3 spells CSVGGTELTNSYNEQFF.

V usage is TRBV20-1 and J usage is TRBJ1-1; TCRdb lists TRBD1, though no DNA is available to test this call. CDR3 length: 20 amino acids. Germline V gene data show CDR1 as DFQATT and CDR2 as SNEGSKA (reference sequence). CDR3 region: CSARDTFLILGQGADTEAFF.

This chain joins TRBV20-1 and TRBJ2-7; TCRdb designates TRBD1, a call that cannot be tested without DNA. This CDR3 spans 15 amino acids. Germline V gives CDR1 DFQATT, CDR2 SNEGSKA (reference sequence). The CDR3 protein is CSARVETGDPYEQYF.